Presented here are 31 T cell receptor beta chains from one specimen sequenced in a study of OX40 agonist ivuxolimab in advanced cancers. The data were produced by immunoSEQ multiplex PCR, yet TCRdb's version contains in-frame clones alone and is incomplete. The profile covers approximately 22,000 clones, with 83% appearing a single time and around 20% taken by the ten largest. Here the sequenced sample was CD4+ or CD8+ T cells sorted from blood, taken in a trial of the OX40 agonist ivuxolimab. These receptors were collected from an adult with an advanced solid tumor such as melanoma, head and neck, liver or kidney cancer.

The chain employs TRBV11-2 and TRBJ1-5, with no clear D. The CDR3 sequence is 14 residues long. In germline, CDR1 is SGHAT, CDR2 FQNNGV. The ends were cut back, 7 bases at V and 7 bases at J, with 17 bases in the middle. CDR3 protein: CASKLGVGPQPQHF. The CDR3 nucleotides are TGTGCCAGCAAACTGGGAGTCGGGCCCCAGCCCCAGCATTTT. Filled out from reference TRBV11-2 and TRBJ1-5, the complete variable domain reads EAGVAQSPRYKIIEKRQSVAFWCNPISGHATLYWYQQILGQGPKLLIQFQNNGVVDDSQLPKDRFSAERLKGVDSTLKIQPAKLEDSAVYLCASKLGVGPQPQHFGDGTRLSIL.

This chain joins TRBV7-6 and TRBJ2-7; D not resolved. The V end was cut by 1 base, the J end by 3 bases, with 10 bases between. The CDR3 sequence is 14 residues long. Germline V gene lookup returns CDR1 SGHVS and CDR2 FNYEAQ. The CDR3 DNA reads TGTGCCAGCAGCTTAGAGGTCCTCGGCTACGAGCAGTACTTC. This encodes CASSLEVLGYEQYF.

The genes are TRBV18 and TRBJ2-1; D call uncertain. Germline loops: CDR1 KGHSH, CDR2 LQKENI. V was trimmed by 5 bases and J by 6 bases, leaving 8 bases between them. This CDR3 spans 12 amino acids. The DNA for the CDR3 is TGTGCCAGCTCATCGGACGGCAATGAGCAGTTCTTC. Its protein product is CASSSDGNEQFF.

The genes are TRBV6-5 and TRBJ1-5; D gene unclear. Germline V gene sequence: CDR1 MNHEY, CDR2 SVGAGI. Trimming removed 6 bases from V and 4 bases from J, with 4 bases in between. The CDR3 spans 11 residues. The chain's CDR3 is CASSQNQPQHF. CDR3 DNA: TGTGCCAGCAGCCAAAATCAGCCCCAGCATTTT.

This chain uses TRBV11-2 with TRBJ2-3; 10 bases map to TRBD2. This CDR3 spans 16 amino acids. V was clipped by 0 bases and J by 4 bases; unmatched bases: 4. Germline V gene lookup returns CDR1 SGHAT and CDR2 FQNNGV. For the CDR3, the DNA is TGTGCCAGCAGCTTAGAGGCTAGCGGGAGCTCAGATACGCAGTATTTT. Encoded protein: CASSLEASGSSDTQYF.

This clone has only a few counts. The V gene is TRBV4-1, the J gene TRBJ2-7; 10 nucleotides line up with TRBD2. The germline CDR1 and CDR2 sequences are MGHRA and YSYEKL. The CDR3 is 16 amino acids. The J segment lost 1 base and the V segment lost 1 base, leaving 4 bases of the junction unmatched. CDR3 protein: CASSQVGLASSYEQYF. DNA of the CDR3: TGCGCCAGCAGCCAAGTGGGACTAGCGTCATCCTACGAGCAGTACTTC.

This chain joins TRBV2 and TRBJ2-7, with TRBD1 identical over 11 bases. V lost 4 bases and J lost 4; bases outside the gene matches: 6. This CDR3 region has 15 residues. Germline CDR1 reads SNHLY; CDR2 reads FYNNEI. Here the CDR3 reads CASSGTGGGGYEQYF. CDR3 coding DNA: TGTGCCAGCAGTGGGACAGGGGGCGGCGGGTACGAGCAGTACTTC.

The DNA for the CDR3 is TGTGCCAGCAGCGACGGACTAGCGGGAGCAAGGGGGAGTGAGCAGTTCTTC. Its protein product is CASSDGLAGARGSEQFF. The V and J genes are TRBV7-6 and TRBJ2-1; 13 bases map to TRBD2. The V segment lost 5 bases and the J segment 9 bases; nucleotides outside the gene matches: 13. In germline, CDR1 is SGHVS, CDR2 FNYEAQ. The CDR3 consists of 17 residues.

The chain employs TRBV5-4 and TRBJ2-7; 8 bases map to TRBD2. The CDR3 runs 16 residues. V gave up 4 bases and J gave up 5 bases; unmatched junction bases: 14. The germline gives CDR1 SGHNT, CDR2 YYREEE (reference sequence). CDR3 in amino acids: CASSPRGVAGTHEQYF. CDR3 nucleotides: TGTGCCAGCAGCCCCCGGGGGGTAGCGGGGACCCACGAGCAGTACTTC.

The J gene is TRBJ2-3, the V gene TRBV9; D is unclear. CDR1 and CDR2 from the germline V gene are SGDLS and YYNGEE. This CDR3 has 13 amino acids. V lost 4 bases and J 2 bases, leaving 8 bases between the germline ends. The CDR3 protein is CASSTINTDTQYF. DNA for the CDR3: TGTGCCAGCAGCACCATTAACACAGATACGCAGTATTTT.

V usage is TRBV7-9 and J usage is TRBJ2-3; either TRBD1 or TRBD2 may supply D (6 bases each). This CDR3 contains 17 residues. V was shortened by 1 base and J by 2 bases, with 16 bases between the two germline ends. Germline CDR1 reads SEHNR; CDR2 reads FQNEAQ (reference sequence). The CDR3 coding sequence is TGTGCCAGCAGCTTAGAGCATTGGGGGGACACCACAGATACGCAGTATTTT. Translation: CASSLEHWGDTTDTQYF.

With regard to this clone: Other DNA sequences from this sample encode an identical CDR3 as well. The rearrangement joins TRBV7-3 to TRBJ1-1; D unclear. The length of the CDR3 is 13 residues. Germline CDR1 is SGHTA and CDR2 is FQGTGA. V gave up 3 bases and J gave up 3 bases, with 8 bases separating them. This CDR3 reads CASSFGGDTEAFF. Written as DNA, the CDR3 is TGTGCCAGCAGCTTCGGAGGAGACACTGAAGCTTTCTTT. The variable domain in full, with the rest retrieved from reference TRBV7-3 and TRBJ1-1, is GAGVSQTPSNKVTEKGKYVELRCDPISGHTALYWYRQSLGQGPEFLIYFQGTGAADDSGLPNDRFFAVRPEGSVSTLKIQRTERGDSAVYLCASSFGGDTEAFFGQGTRLTVV.

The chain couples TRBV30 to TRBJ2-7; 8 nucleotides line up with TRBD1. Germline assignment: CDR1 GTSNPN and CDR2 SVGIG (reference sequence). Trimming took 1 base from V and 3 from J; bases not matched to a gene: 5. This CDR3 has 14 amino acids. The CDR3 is CAWSAGTGNYEQYF. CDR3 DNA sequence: TGTGCCTGGAGTGCCGGGACAGGCAACTACGAGCAGTACTTC.

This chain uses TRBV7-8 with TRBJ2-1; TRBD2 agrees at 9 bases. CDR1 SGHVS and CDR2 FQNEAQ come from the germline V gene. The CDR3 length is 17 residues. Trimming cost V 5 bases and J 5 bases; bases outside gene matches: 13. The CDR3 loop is CASSARSGGLADNEQFF. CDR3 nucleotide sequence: TGTGCCAGCAGCGCGAGGTCCGGGGGACTAGCAGACAATGAGCAGTTCTTC.

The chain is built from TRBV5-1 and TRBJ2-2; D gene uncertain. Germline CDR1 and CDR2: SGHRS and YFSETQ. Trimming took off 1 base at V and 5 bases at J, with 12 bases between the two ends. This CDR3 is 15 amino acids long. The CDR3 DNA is TGCGCCAGCAGCTTGTCGACCGGGTTGACCGGGGAGCTGTTTTTT. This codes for CASSLSTGLTGELFF.

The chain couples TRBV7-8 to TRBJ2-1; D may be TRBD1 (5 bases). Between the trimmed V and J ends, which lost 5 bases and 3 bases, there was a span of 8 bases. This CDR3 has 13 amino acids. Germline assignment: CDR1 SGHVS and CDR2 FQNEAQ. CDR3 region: CASSLDSYNEQFF. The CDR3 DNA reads TGTGCCAGCAGCCTCGACAGCTACAATGAGCAGTTCTTC.

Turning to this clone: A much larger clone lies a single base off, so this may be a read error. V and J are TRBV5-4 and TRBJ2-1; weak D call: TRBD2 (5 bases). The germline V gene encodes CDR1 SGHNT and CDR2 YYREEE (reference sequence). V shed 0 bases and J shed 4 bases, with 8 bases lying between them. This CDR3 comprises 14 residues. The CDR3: CASSLGRVYNEQFF. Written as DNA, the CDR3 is TGTGCCAGCAGCTTGGGGCGGGTGTACAATGAGCAGTTCTTC.

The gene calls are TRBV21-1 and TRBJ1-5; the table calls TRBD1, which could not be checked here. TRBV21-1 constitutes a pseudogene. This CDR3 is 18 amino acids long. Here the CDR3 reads CASSKGVREFPGGQPQHF. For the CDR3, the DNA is TGTGCCAGCAGCAAAGGGGTCAGGGAATTTCCAGGCGGTCAGCCCCAGCATTTT.

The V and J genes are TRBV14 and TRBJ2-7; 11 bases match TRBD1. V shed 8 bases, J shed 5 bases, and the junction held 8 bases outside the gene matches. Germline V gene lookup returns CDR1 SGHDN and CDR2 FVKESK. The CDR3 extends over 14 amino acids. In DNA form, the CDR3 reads TGTGCCAGCCGGAGGACAGGGGGCGAGAACGAGCAGTACTTC. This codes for CASRRTGGENEQYF. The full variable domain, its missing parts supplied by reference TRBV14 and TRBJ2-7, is EAGVTQFPSHSVIEKGQTVTLRCDPISGHDNLYWYRRVMGKEIKFLLHFVKESKQDESGMPNNRFLAERTGGTYSTLKVQPAELEDSGVYFCASRRTGGENEQYFGPGTRLTVT.

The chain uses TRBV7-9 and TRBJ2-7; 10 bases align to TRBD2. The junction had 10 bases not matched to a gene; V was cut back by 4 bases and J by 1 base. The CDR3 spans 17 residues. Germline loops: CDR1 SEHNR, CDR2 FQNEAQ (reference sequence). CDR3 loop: CASSWTSGVSHSYEQYF. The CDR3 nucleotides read TGTGCCAGCAGCTGGACTAGCGGAGTCTCTCATTCCTACGAGCAGTACTTC.

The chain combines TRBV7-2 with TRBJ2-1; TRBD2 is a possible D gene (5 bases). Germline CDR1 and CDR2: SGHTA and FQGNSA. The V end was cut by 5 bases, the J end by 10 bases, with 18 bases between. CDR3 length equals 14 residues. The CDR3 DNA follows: TGTGCCAGCAGCCTCGGAGTTCTAGCAGGCGAGCAGTTCTTC. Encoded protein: CASSLGVLAGEQFF.

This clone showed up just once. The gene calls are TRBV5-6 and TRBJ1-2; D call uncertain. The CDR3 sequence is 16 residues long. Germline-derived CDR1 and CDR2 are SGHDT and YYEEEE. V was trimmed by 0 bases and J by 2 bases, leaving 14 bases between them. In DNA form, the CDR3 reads TGTGCCAGCAGCTTGGGGGCCAACGGGAGGAACTATGGCTACACCTTC. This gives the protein CASSLGANGRNYGYTF.

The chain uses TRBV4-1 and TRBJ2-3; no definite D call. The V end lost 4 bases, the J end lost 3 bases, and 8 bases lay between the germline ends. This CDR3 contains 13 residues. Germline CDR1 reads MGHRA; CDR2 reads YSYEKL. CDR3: CASSPRATDTQYF. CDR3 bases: TGCGCCAGCAGCCCCCGGGCTACAGATACGCAGTATTTT.

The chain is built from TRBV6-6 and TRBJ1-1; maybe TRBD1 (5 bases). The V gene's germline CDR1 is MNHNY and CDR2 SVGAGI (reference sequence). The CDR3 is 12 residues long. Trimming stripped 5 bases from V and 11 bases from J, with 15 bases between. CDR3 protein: CASSPGGLRAFF. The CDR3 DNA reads TGTGCCAGCAGTCCGGGGGGTCTTCGGGCTTTCTTT.

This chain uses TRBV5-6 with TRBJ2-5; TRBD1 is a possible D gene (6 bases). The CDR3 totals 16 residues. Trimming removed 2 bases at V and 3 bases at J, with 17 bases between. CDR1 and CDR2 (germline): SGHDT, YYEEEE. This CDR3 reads CASSFRGTIAKETQYF. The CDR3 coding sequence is TGTGCCAGCAGCTTTAGGGGGACAATTGCCAAAGAGACCCAGTACTTC.

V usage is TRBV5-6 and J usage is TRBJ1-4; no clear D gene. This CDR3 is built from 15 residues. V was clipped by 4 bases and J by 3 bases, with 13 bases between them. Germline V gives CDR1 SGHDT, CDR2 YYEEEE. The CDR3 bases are TGTGCCAGCAGCCCATATGACGGCCCTAATGAAAAACTGTTTTTT. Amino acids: CASSPYDGPNEKLFF.

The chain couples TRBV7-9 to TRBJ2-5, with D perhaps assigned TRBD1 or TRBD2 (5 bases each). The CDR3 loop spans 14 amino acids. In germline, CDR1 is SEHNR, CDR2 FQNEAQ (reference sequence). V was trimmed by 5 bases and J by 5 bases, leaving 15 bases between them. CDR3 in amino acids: CASSIGTNAETQYF. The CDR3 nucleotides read TGTGCCAGCAGCATCGGGACGAATGCTGAGACCCAGTACTTC.

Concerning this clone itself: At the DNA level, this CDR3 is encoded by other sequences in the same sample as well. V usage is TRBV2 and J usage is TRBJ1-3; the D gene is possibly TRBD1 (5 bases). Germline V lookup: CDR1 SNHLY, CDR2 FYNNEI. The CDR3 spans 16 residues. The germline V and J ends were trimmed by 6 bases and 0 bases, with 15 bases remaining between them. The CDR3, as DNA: TGTGCCAGCAGCCCTGGACAAGGCTCCTCTGGAAACACCATATATTTT. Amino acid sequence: CASSPGQGSSGNTIYF.

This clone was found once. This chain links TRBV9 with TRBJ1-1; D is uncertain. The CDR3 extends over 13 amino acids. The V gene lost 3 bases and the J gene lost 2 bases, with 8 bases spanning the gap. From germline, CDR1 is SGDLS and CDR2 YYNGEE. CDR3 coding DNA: TGTGCCAGCAGCGAAATATACAACACTGAAGCTTTCTTT. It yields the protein CASSEIYNTEAFF.

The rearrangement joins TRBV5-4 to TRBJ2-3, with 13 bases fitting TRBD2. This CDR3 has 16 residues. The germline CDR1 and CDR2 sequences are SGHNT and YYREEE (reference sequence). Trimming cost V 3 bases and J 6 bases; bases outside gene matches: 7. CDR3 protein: CASSYTSGRAGDTQYF. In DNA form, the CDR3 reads TGTGCCAGCAGCTATACTAGCGGGAGGGCCGGGGATACGCAGTATTTT.

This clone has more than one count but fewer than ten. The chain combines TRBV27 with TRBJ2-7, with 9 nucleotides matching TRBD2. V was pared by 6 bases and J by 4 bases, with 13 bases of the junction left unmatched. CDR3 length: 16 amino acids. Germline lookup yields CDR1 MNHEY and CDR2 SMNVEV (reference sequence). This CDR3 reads CASSTNAGGRGYEQYF. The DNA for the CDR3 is TGTGCCAGCAGCACTAACGCGGGGGGGCGGGGGTACGAGCAGTACTTC.